This entry lists 9 T cell receptor beta chains sequenced from one sample in a study of spatial heterogeneity in lung cancer. Using its own MiXCR run on the 5' RACE reads, TCRdb lists one record per CDR3 protein. The data hold some 52,000 distinct CDR3 sequences, with roughly 6.5% observed a single time. Time point noted: sample taken at primary tumor resection. Material for sequencing was whole RNA from tumor, nontumor lung or frozen PBMC, left unsorted. Sample: PBMCs, taken at surgery. Receptor source: a female donor with early-stage non-small cell lung cancer.

The chain uses TRBV5-1 and TRBJ2-3; possible D gene TRBD2, 5 bases. The V end was cut by 0 bases, the J end by 0 bases, with 8 bases between. The CDR3 contains 15 residues. Germline V CDR1 and CDR2: SGHRS, YFSETQ. CDR3 region: CASSLGTASTDTQYF. The CDR3 nucleotides read TGCGCCAGCAGCTTGGGGACTGCAAGCACAGATACGCAGTATTTT.

This clonotype has a count of ten or more. The rearrangement uses TRBV14 and TRBJ2-1; D is unresolved. This CDR3 is 13 amino acids long. Germline lookup yields CDR1 SGHDN and CDR2 FVKESK. V lost 7 bases and J 1 base, leaving 8 bases between the germline ends. CDR3 amino acids: CASTKGSYNEQFF. CDR3 bases: TGTGCCAGCACAAAGGGTTCCTACAATGAGCAGTTCTTC.

The chain couples TRBV3-1 to TRBJ2-7; 10 nucleotides align to TRBD1. The V segment lost 4 bases and the J segment 1 base; nucleotides outside the gene matches: 7. Germline V CDR1 and CDR2: LGHDT, YNNKEL (reference sequence). This CDR3 comprises 16 residues. The CDR3 protein is CASSRSRDRGSYEQYF. CDR3 in DNA: TGTGCCAGCAGCCGATCCCGGGACAGGGGTTCCTACGAGCAGTACTTC.

This clonotype was counted at least ten times. The CDR3 spells CASSLNGGMYNEQFF. In DNA, the CDR3 is TGTGCCAGCAGCCTAAACGGGGGGATGTACAATGAGCAGTTCTTC. The V gene is TRBV7-2, the J gene TRBJ2-1; TRBD2 aligns across 7 bases. This CDR3 spans 15 amino acids. In germline, CDR1 is SGHTA, CDR2 FQGNSA. Trimming took 5 bases from V and 4 from J; bases not matched to a gene: 8.

The chain joins TRBV20-1 to TRBJ1-3, with 8 bases aligning to TRBD1. This CDR3 comprises 14 residues. Losses at the gene ends were 5 bases for V and 0 bases for J; bases not matched to a gene: 3. Germline CDR1 and CDR2: DFQATT and SNEGSKA (reference sequence). CDR3 DNA: TGCAGTGCTGAAGACAGGGGCTCTGGAAACACCATATATTTT. It encodes CSAEDRGSGNTIYF.

The table lists this clonotype with many counts. The gene calls are TRBV11-3 and TRBJ2-7; D possibly corresponds to TRBD2 (5 bases). CDR1 is SGHNT, CDR2 YENEEA, per germline. The CDR3 consists of 13 residues. Trimming removed 6 bases from V and 2 bases from J, with 11 bases in between. DNA for the CDR3: TGTGCCAGCAGTCGAGACGGGACCTACGAGCAGTACTTC. Protein sequence: CASSRDGTYEQYF.

This clonotype was counted ten times or more. The CDR3 region has the DNA TGCGCCACCGCCTCTGGAGGGGCCGGCACAGATACGCAGTATTTT. Translated, it gives CATASGGAGTDTQYF. The chain is built from TRBV10-2 and TRBJ2-3, with D possibly being TRBD2 (6 bases). CDR3 length: 15 residues. With 10 bases removed from V and 1 base from J, the gap between germline ends came to 18 bases. CDR1 and CDR2 (germline): WSHSY, SAAADI.

This rearrangement joins TRBV7-3 to TRBJ1-4; no reliable D call. This CDR3 comprises 14 residues. V lost 3 bases to trimming and J lost 8 bases, with 13 bases between them. Germline assignment: CDR1 SGHTA and CDR2 FQGTGA. CDR3 DNA sequence: TGTGCCAGCAGCTTCGCGTATGGGGAAGAAAAACTGTTTTTT. It specifies CASSFAYGEEKLFF.

In nucleotides, the CDR3 is TGCGCCAGCAGGCGTCAGCCCCAGCATTTT. Its translation is CASRRQPQHF. This sequence joins TRBV23-1 and TRBJ1-5; D ambiguous. TRBV23-1 is identified as an open reading frame with a role that is uncertain. V lost 6 bases and J lost 6, with 3 bases in between. The CDR3 has 10 amino acids.